The T cell receptor beta chain under discussion was sequenced for a study of blood T cell repertoires in COVID-19. Whole-study context: Sample material is recorded as cDNA or gDNA derived from T cells, B-cell-depleted T cells, or PBMCs.

TCRdb's table, derived via immunoSEQ multiplex PCR, lists solely in-frame clones and lacks some. The profile shows some 150,000 clones, 80% to 90% of them singletons. This CDR3 has 15 residues. The V gene's germline CDR1 is LNHDA and CDR2 SQIVND (reference sequence). The V gene end was trimmed by 5 bases and the J gene end by 7 bases; junction bases not matched to a gene: 7. The material sequenced was peripheral blood. The receptor was derived from a human donor with acute or convalescent COVID-19. The donor label of this sample is uncertain. The genes are TRBV19 and TRBJ2-1, with 11 bases lining up with TRBD1. CDR3: CASSVTDRGPNEQFF. The CDR3 nucleotides are TGTGCCAGTAGTGTAACGGACAGGGGGCCGAATGAGCAGTTCTTC.